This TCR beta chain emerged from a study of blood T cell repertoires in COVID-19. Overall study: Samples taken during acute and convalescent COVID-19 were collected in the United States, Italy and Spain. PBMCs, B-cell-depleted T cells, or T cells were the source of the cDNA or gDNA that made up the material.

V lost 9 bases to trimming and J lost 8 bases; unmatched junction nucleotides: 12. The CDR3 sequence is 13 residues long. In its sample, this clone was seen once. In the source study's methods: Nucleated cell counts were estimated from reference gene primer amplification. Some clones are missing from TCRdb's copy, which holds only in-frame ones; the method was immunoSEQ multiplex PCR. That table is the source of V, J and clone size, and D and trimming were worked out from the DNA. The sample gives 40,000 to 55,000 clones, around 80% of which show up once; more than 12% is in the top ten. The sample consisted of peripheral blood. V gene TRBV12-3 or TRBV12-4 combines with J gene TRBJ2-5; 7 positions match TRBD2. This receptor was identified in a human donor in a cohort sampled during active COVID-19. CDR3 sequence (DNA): TGTGCCAGTGGAGGTGGGAGGGCAGGTACCCAGTACTTC. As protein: CASGGGRAGTQYF.